A selection of T cell receptor beta chains follows, all from one sample in a study of cytomegalovirus exposure and HLA in healthy donors. The protocol was immunoSEQ multiplex PCR, while the TCRdb copy is restricted to in-frame clones and leaves out a portion. The table includes fewer than 120,000 clones, roughly nine tenths detected once. The sample comprised PBMCs. The receptors derive from a woman aged 18 to 35 in good health and CMV-seronegative. Each CDR3 is given with its conserved first and last residue. The order of the fields is D gene, V gene, clone size, J gene, CDR3 protein, CDR3 DNA. D genes are given only for firm matches. Clone size appears in some rows only: once, few, many, or a class for an expanded clone.

.	TRBV28	.	TRBJ1-5	CASSGGNQPQHF	TGTGCCAGCAGTGGAGGCAATCAGCCCCAGCATTTT
.	TRBV4-1	.	TRBJ1-2	CASSQRARYGYTF	TGCGCCAGCAGCCAACGCGCCCGCTATGGCTACACCTTC
TRBD2	TRBV5-1	.	TRBJ2-5	CASSLLAGVGGETQYF	TGCGCCAGCAGCTTGCTAGCGGGAGTGGGAGGAGAGACCCAGTACTTC
.	TRBV7-3	.	TRBJ2-7	CASAFGQGDEQYF	TGTGCCAGCGCTTTCGGCCAGGGCGACGAGCAGTACTTC
TRBD2	TRBV7-2	.	TRBJ2-5	CASSSGLAMGETQYF	TGTGCCAGCAGCTCGGGACTAGCTATGGGGGAGACCCAGTACTTC
.	TRBV7-2	.	TRBJ1-2	CASSPPGGIGYGYTF	TGTGCCAGCAGCCCCCCGGGGGGCATTGGCTATGGCTACACCTTC
.	TRBV10-3	.	TRBJ2-7	CAISEAGTYEQYF	TGTGCCATCAGTGAGGCAGGGACCTACGAGCAGTACTTC
.	TRBV30	.	TRBJ2-3	CAWSVRLGLDTQYF	TGTGCCTGGAGTGTTCGACTAGGGCTAGATACGCAGTATTTT
.	TRBV18	.	TRBJ2-7	CASSRQRERSYEQYF	TGTGCCAGCTCACGCCAACGGGAGCGATCCTACGAGCAGTACTTC
.	TRBV10-3	.	TRBJ2-5	CATSGDLIAEETQYF	TGTGCCACTTCGGGGGACCTTATAGCAGAAGAGACCCAGTACTTC
.	TRBV5-6	once	TRBJ2-2	CASSDGVRTGELFF	TGTGCCAGCAGCGACGGGGTCCGCACCGGGGAGCTGTTTTTT
TRBD1	TRBV19	.	TRBJ1-2	CASRAPGQGFIGYTF	TGTGCCAGTAGAGCTCCGGGACAGGGATTTATTGGCTACACCTTC
.	TRBV2	.	TRBJ2-7	CATGTGTYEQYF	TGTGCCACCGGTACAGGGACCTACGAGCAGTACTTC
TRBD1	TRBV2	.	TRBJ2-3	CASSADREDTQYF	TGTGCCAGCAGTGCCGACAGGGAAGATACGCAGTATTTT
TRBD1	TRBV30	.	TRBJ1-4	CAWTLGQGSGKLFF	TGTGCCTGGACTCTGGGACAGGGCAGCGGAAAACTGTTTTTT
TRBD2	TRBV18	.	TRBJ2-1	CASSPPTSGEQFF	TGTGCCAGCTCACCACCGACTAGCGGGGAGCAGTTCTTC
.	TRBV6-5	.	TRBJ2-5	CASSYSRQQGETQYF	TGTGCCAGCAGTTACTCGAGACAGCAGGGGGAGACCCAGTACTTC
.	TRBV19	.	TRBJ1-1	CASSIVGRNTEAFF	TGTGCCAGTAGTATAGTTGGCAGGAACACTGAAGCTTTCTTT
TRBD2	TRBV7-2	.	TRBJ2-7	CASSLTMGLGTSRAHEQYF	TGTGCCAGCAGCTTGACCATGGGACTAGGCACCTCCCGCGCCCACGAGCAGTACTTC
TRBD1	TRBV6-6	.	TRBJ1-1	CASCRDRETEAFF	TGTGCCAGCTGCCGGGACAGGGAAACTGAAGCTTTCTTT
TRBD1	TRBV27	.	TRBJ1-4	CASSPDRGTEKLFF	TGTGCCAGCAGTCCTGACAGGGGAACAGAAAAACTGTTTTTT
TRBD2	TRBV6-1	.	TRBJ2-1	CASSEHRGVDNEQFF	TGTGCCAGCAGTGAACACCGGGGGGTCGACAATGAGCAGTTCTTC
TRBD1	TRBV5-1	.	TRBJ2-7	CASSSVPMGQGTYEQYF	TGCGCCAGCAGCTCGGTGCCGATGGGACAGGGAACCTACGAGCAGTACTTC
TRBD2	TRBV9	.	TRBJ2-2	CASSSRTSGSGGGELFF	TGTGCCAGCAGCTCCCGGACTAGCGGGAGTGGAGGCGGGGAGCTGTTTTTT
TRBD2	TRBV6-5	once	TRBJ2-7	CASSSAGGWEQYF	TGTGCCAGCAGTTCGGCGGGAGGGTGGGAGCAGTACTTC
.	TRBV2	.	TRBJ2-7	CASRDSYEQYF	TGTGCCAGCAGAGACAGCTACGAGCAGTACTTC
.	TRBV27	.	TRBJ2-7	CASSLTGRGLISYEQYF	TGTGCCAGCAGTTTGACAGGAAGAGGACTGATCTCCTACGAGCAGTACTTC
TRBD1	TRBV7-8	.	TRBJ1-2	CASSLQGNYGYTF	TGTGCCAGCAGCCTACAGGGGAACTATGGCTACACCTTC
.	TRBV10-3	once	TRBJ1-1	CAISRSPPGGGTEAFF	TGTGCCATCAGCCGCTCCCCCCCGGGGGGTGGCACTGAAGCTTTCTTT
TRBD1	TRBV11-2	once	TRBJ1-1	CASRRQGETEAFF	TGTGCCAGCAGGAGACAGGGAGAAACTGAAGCTTTCTTT
.	TRBV19	.	TRBJ2-3	CASRGLTDTQYF	TGTGCCTCCAGGGGTCTGACAGATACGCAGTATTTT
TRBD1	TRBV6-5	once	TRBJ2-5	CASRETGTGKGQYF	TGTGCCAGCAGAGAGACCGGGACAGGGAAGGGGCAGTACTTC
TRBD1	TRBV27	.	TRBJ1-4	CASSLLSLDRGHEKLFF	TGTGCCAGCAGTTTATTGAGCCTGGACAGGGGTCATGAAAAACTGTTTTTT
.	TRBV18	.	TRBJ2-1	CASSPSRTSGSYNEQFF	TGTGCCAGCTCACCATCGAGGACATCCGGCTCCTACAATGAGCAGTTCTTC
.	TRBV6-5	once	TRBJ2-7	CASSYGAGVGEQYF	TGTGCCAGCAGTTACGGGGCAGGGGTGGGTGAGCAGTACTTC
.	TRBV29-1	.	TRBJ1-5	CSVVEGVNQPQHF	TGCAGCGTTGTTGAGGGGGTCAATCAGCCCCAGCATTTT
.	TRBV27	.	TRBJ1-2	CASSLSTGHYGYTF	TGTGCCAGCAGTTTATCAACAGGCCACTATGGCTACACCTTC
.	TRBV7-9	.	TRBJ2-1	CASSLAGGRHEQFF	TGTGCCAGCAGCTTAGCGGGGGGGCGGCATGAGCAGTTCTTC
TRBD1	TRBV4-1	.	TRBJ1-5	CASSQVLTGVNQPQHF	TGCGCCAGCAGCCAAGTTTTGACAGGGGTGAATCAGCCCCAGCATTTT
TRBD2	TRBV28	.	TRBJ2-1	CASSWTSGSYGEQFF	TGTGCCAGCAGTTGGACTAGCGGGAGCTATGGTGAGCAGTTCTTC
TRBD2	TRBV6-5	.	TRBJ2-3	CASSQVAGRTDTQYF	TGTGCCAGCAGCCAAGTAGCGGGGAGGACAGATACGCAGTATTTT
TRBD1	TRBV7-3	.	TRBJ2-2	CASSRDRESHGELFF	TGTGCCAGCAGCCGGGACAGGGAGTCCCACGGGGAGCTGTTTTTT
.	TRBV5-1	.	TRBJ2-3	CASSLAGAWGDTQYF	TGCGCCAGCAGCTTGGCAGGGGCCTGGGGGGATACGCAGTATTTT
.	TRBV7-2	.	TRBJ2-3	CASSFPGTSTDTQYF	TGTGCCAGCAGCTTCCCCGGGACTAGCACAGATACGCAGTATTTT
.	TRBV6-5	few	TRBJ1-5	CASSLREGQPQHF	TGTGCCAGCAGTCTCCGGGAGGGCCAGCCCCAGCATTTT
.	TRBV7-3	.	TRBJ2-7	CASSRTGKSYEQYF	TGTGCCAGCAGCCGTACAGGGAAATCCTACGAGCAGTACTTC
.	TRBV27	.	TRBJ2-7	CASSLPNYEQYF	TGTGCCAGCAGTTTACCAAACTACGAGCAGTACTTC
.	TRBV7-2	.	TRBJ2-7	CASSSRWGSLAYEQYF	TGTGCCAGCAGCTCAAGGTGGGGCAGTCTTGCCTACGAGCAGTACTTC
.	TRBV5-1	.	TRBJ1-2	CASRTGPGNYGYTF	TGCGCCAGCAGAACAGGGCCCGGTAACTATGGCTACACCTTC
TRBD2	TRBV5-1	.	TRBJ2-7	CASSPGVAGDIDEQYF	TGCGCCAGCAGCCCGGGGGTAGCGGGAGATATCGACGAGCAGTACTTC
TRBD1	TRBV30	.	TRBJ1-1	CAWSAGTGATEAFF	TGTGCCTGGAGCGCGGGGACAGGGGCCACTGAAGCTTTCTTT
TRBD1	TRBV4-3	.	TRBJ2-5	CASTPRDGQGGRGETQYF	TGCGCCAGCACCCCTCGGGATGGACAGGGGGGTCGGGGGGAGACCCAGTACTTC
.	TRBV25-1	.	TRBJ2-5	CASSEYSRETQYF	TGTGCCAGCAGTGAATATAGTAGAGAGACCCAGTACTTC